The 11 T cell receptor beta chains presented below share a single source sample, sequenced in a study of T-cell memory formation after mild COVID-19. TCRdb reprocessed the 5' RACE reads via MiXCR and lists one record per CDR3 protein. The table has fewer than 60,000 distinct CDR3 sequences, less than 15% seen once; the top ten hold roughly 22%. Input material: PBMCs or a T cell subset sorted from them (not recorded which). The origin of the receptors is a young man who had mild COVID-19 (a few samples of this study predate the infection). Cell type and time point are not known.

This clonotype occurred a few times. The J gene is TRBJ2-5, the V gene TRBV7-2; D is undetermined. Germline V gives CDR1 SGHTA, CDR2 FQGNSA. V lost 2 bases and J 3 bases, leaving 4 bases between the germline ends. This CDR3 spans 12 amino acids. CDR3 nucleotides: TGTGCCAGCAGCTTATCCAAAGAGACCCAGTACTTC. It is translated as CASSLSKETQYF.

This clonotype was found many times. The chain joins TRBV2 to TRBJ2-6; 9 bases agree with TRBD1. V gave up 4 bases and J gave up 2 bases; unmatched junction bases: 0. The CDR3 totals 15 residues. The germline V gene has CDR1 SNHLY and CDR2 FYNNEI. The CDR3 DNA reads as TGTGCCAGCAGTGGGGACAGGGCTGGGGCCAACGTCCTGACTTTC. It specifies CASSGDRAGANVLTF.

This clonotype was observed a handful of times. This chain links TRBV5-1 with TRBJ2-7, with TRBD1 identical over 7 bases. This CDR3 has 13 amino acids. V was pared by 1 base and J by 5 bases, with 3 bases of the junction left unmatched. CDR1 is SGHRS and CDR2 is YFSETQ in the germline V gene. CDR3 sequence (DNA): TGCGCCAGCAGCTTGACAGGGGTAGACGAGCAGTACGTC. Translation: CASSLTGVDEQYV.

Ten or more counts support this clonotype. V and J are TRBV7-2 and TRBJ2-3; 9 nucleotides agree with TRBD2. Germline V gene data show CDR1 as SGHTA and CDR2 as FQGNSA. The CDR3 runs to 15 residues. The V and J ends lost 5 bases and 7 bases, in that order; junction bases with no gene match: 10. The DNA of the CDR3 is TGTGCCAGCAGCGATCCGGGACTAGCAATGAATACGCAGTATTTT. The encoded protein is CASSDPGLAMNTQYF.

The rearrangement joins TRBV3-1 to TRBJ1-1; TRBD1 matches 8 bases. The CDR3 runs 14 residues. The J segment lost 6 bases and the V segment lost 0 bases, leaving 3 bases of the junction unmatched. Germline lookup yields CDR1 LGHDT and CDR2 YNNKEL (reference sequence). The CDR3 spells CASSQDQGAAEAFF. The CDR3 DNA follows: TGTGCCAGCAGCCAAGATCAGGGGGCGGCTGAAGCTTTCTTT.

The chain uses TRBV7-9 and TRBJ2-7, with a possible D match to TRBD1 (6 bases). Germline V CDR1 and CDR2: SEHNR, FQNEAQ (reference sequence). V lost 9 bases, J lost 6 bases, and 18 bases lay in between. CDR3 length: 13 amino acids. CDR3 in DNA: TGTGCCAGTTCCGGGACAATTTCTTCCGAGCAGTACTTC. Its protein is CASSGTISSEQYF. Supplemented by reference TRBV7-9 and TRBJ2-7, the full variable domain reads DTGVSQNPRHKITKRGQNVTFRCDPISEHNRLYWYRQTLGQGPEFLTYFQNEAQLEKSRLLSDRFSAERPKGSFSTLEIQRTEQGDSAMYLCASSGTISSEQYFGPGTRLTVT.

This clonotype was counted a few times. The chain combines TRBV7-2 with TRBJ2-1; TRBD1 might be the D (5 bases). Germline CDR1 reads SGHTA; CDR2 reads FQGNSA. The CDR3 spans 13 residues. Trimming shortened V by 0 bases and J by 9 bases, and 9 bases separated the two germline ends. In DNA, the CDR3 is TGTGCCAGCAGCTTAGCCAGGGCCCGTGAGCAGTTCTTC. Its translation is CASSLARAREQFF.

This clonotype was detected only a few times. The chain couples TRBV14 to TRBJ1-1; tentatively, D is TRBD1 (5 bases). The ends were cut back, 0 bases at V and 0 bases at J, with 17 bases in the middle. Germline CDR1 SGHDN, CDR2 FVKESK. The CDR3 length is 18 residues. The CDR3 sequence: CASSQDRGAGALNTEAFF. The DNA of the CDR3 is TGTGCCAGCAGCCAAGATAGGGGCGCAGGCGCCCTGAACACTGAAGCTTTCTTT.

This rearrangement joins TRBV12-3 or TRBV12-4 to TRBJ2-7, with D possibly being TRBD2 (7 bases). This CDR3 has 13 residues. The V end was cut by 5 bases, the J end by 3 bases, with 11 bases between. The CDR3 here is CASSAGAYYEQYF. The CDR3 DNA reads as TGTGCCAGCAGTGCGGGGGCATACTACGAGCAGTACTTC.

In its sample, this clonotype was seen a few times. This chain joins TRBV5-1 and TRBJ1-6; D possibly corresponds to TRBD1 (5 bases). CDR1 and CDR2 from the germline V gene are SGHRS and YFSETQ. Deletions cut 2 bases from V and 6 bases from J, with 12 bases between. This CDR3 comprises 15 residues. The CDR3, as DNA: TGCGCCAGCAGCTTCGCCGGGACGACTAATTCACCCCTCCACTTT. Protein sequence: CASSFAGTTNSPLHF.

CDR3 loop: CSAPLAGLGYTF. The CDR3 nucleotides read TGCAGTGCTCCTCTTGCGGGGCTTGGCTACACCTTC. This rearrangement joins TRBV20-1 to TRBJ1-2, with D perhaps TRBD1 (5 bases). CDR1 DFQATT and CDR2 SNEGSKA come from the germline V gene (reference sequence). This CDR3 comprises 12 residues. V was cut by 5 bases and J by 7 bases, with 14 bases left in between.